These 27 T cell receptor beta chains were all obtained from the same sample, sequenced in a study of shared clonotypes between healthy human individuals. Here immunoSEQ multiplex PCR was the method, and the copy in TCRdb shows in-frame clones only, minus some. Among around 500,000 clones listed, roughly 80% were seen once. Material: PBMCs. Receptor source: a woman in her forties in good health. Some clones in this sample may be carry-over from other donors' samples.

This clone appeared many times. In the same sample, other DNA sequences code for this CDR3. This chain links TRBV27 with TRBJ2-1, with D perhaps matching TRBD2 (6 bases). The V end lost 3 bases, the J end lost 0 bases, and 6 bases lay between the germline ends. Germline CDR1 MNHEY, CDR2 SMNVEV (reference sequence). CDR3 length equals 14 residues. The CDR3 spells CASSLGGSYNEQFF. CDR3 coding DNA: TGTGCCAGCAGTTTGGGGGGCTCCTACAATGAGCAGTTCTTC.

The rearrangement joins TRBV5-8 to TRBJ1-5; D uncertain. CDR1 is SGHTS and CDR2 is YDEGEE in the germline V gene. The CDR3 extends over 14 amino acids. The V end lost 3 bases, the J end lost 1 base, and 8 bases lay between the germline ends. The CDR3 coding sequence is TGTGCCAGCAGCTCCGGGGAAAGCAATCAGCCCCAGCATTTT. It translates to CASSSGESNQPQHF.

The chain carries TRBV10-1 and TRBJ2-5, with 10 bases fitting TRBD1. CDR1 is WNHNN, CDR2 SYGVQD, per germline (reference sequence). This CDR3 region has 15 residues. The V gene end was trimmed by 6 bases and the J gene end by 1 base; junction bases not matched to a gene: 5. CDR3: CASRDRDRGQETQYF. CDR3 in DNA: TGCGCCAGCAGGGACCGGGACAGGGGCCAAGAGACCCAGTACTTC.

To note about this clone: A far more abundant clone sits one base away, making this likely a read error. The rearrangement uses TRBV30 and TRBJ2-7, with 12 bases matching TRBD2. The germline V gene encodes CDR1 GTSNPN and CDR2 SVGIG (reference sequence). With V trimmed by 6 bases and J by 2 bases, 20 bases remained unmatched. This CDR3 has 19 amino acids. The CDR3 DNA is TGTGCCTGCCGGCAGGATCGACTAGCGGGAGTTATACAAACCTACGAGCAGTACTTC. This codes for CACRQDRLAGVIQTYEQYF.

The V call is TRBV6-6, the J call TRBJ2-1; D unclear. V lost 6 bases and J lost 1, with 13 bases in between. From germline, CDR1 is MNHNY and CDR2 SVGAGI (reference sequence). This CDR3 has 15 residues. The CDR3 spells CASSHGTPSYNEQFF. The CDR3 DNA follows: TGTGCCAGCAGCCACGGTACACCGTCCTACAATGAGCAGTTCTTC.

The gene calls are TRBV28 and TRBJ2-5; D remains ambiguous. The CDR3 runs 14 residues. Trimming cost V 6 bases and J 4 bases, with 15 bases left between them. Per germline, CDR1 MDHEN and CDR2 SYDVKM. The CDR3 coding sequence is TGTGCCAGCAGGAAGGCCCGAGACGGAGAGACCCAGTACTTC. Amino acid sequence: CASRKARDGETQYF. Looking up the rest from reference TRBV28 and TRBJ2-5 gives the full variable domain: DVKVTQSSRYLVKRTGEKVFLECVQDMDHENMFWYRQDPGLGLRLIYFSYDVKMKEKGDIPEGYSVSREKKERFSLILESASTNQTSMYLCASRKARDGETQYFGPGTRLLVL.

About this clone itself: One base separates it from a far larger clone, so it is likely a read error. Other DNA sequences in the same sample also yield this CDR3. V is TRBV7-8 and J is TRBJ1-3; a possible D gene is TRBD1 (6 bases). CDR1 SGHVS and CDR2 FQNEAQ come from the germline V gene. The length of the CDR3 is 14 residues. CDR3 coding DNA: TGTGCCAGCAGCGCGAGGTTAGTAAAGGGGGAGTTACATTTT. As protein: CASSARLVKGELHF.

This clone was recorded at least ten times. The chain links TRBV15 to TRBJ2-7; 11 nucleotides align to TRBD2. This CDR3 spans 16 amino acids. J lost 2 bases, V lost 5 bases, and 8 bases had no gene match. CDR1 and CDR2 from the germline V gene are LNHNV and YYDKDF (reference sequence). The CDR3 spells CATSPGTSGATYEQYF. As DNA, the CDR3 is TGTGCCACCAGCCCCGGGACTAGCGGTGCGACCTACGAGCAGTACTTC.

As for this clone: The same CDR3 can be traced to other DNA sequences in this sample. The chain recombines TRBV7-9 with TRBJ2-5, with unresolved D. This CDR3 contains 12 residues. Germline CDR1 SEHNR, CDR2 FQNEAQ (reference sequence). The germline V and J ends were trimmed by 3 bases and 5 bases, with 7 bases remaining between them. CDR3 DNA sequence: TGTGCCAGCAGCTTGGTGGGGGAGACCCAGTACTTC. Protein: CASSLVGETQYF.

The gene calls are TRBV27 and TRBJ2-7; 8 positions match TRBD2. This CDR3 is built from 16 residues. In germline, CDR1 is MNHEY, CDR2 SMNVEV (reference sequence). J lost 0 bases, V lost 3 bases, and 7 bases had no gene match. As DNA, the CDR3 is TGTGCCAGCAGTTTCCTGAGTAGCGGGAACTCCTACGAGCAGTACTTC. Translated: CASSFLSSGNSYEQYF.

V usage is TRBV30 and J usage is TRBJ2-7; D is possibly TRBD1 (5 bases). The germline V gene encodes CDR1 GTSNPN and CDR2 SVGIG (reference sequence). This CDR3 has 14 amino acids. Trimming took off 0 bases at V and 1 base at J, with 10 bases between the two ends. DNA of the CDR3: TGTGCCTGGAGTGTACAGGCTATATCCTACGAGCAGTACTTC. It yields the protein CAWSVQAISYEQYF. The variable domain in full, completed from reference TRBV30 and TRBJ2-7, reads SQTIHQWPATLVQPVGSPLSLECTVEGTSNPNLYWYRQAAGRGLQLLFYSVGIGQISSEVPQNLSASRPQDRQFILSSKKLLLSDSGFYLCAWSVQAISYEQYFGPGTRLTVT.

V and J are TRBV4-1 and TRBJ2-1; D uncertain. V lost 1 base to trimming and J lost 2 bases, with 12 bases between them. There are 16 residues in the CDR3. Germline V gene lookup returns CDR1 MGHRA and CDR2 YSYEKL. CDR3 DNA: TGCGCCAGCAGCCAAGGGCCCGACTTAACCTACAATGAGCAGTTCTTC. Encoded protein: CASSQGPDLTYNEQFF.

The rearrangement links TRBV5-1 to TRBJ2-7, with 9 bases that match TRBD1. The trim removed 4 bases at V and 2 bases at J, leaving 10 bases unmatched. CDR1 and CDR2 from the germline V gene are SGHRS and YFSETQ. This CDR3 contains 16 residues. This CDR3 reads CASSGSDRGGPYEQYF. The DNA of the CDR3 is TGCGCCAGCAGCGGTTCGGACAGGGGAGGCCCCTACGAGCAGTACTTC.

The chain couples TRBV7-3 to TRBJ2-3; a weak D match, TRBD2 (5 bases). The CDR3 runs 16 residues. Trimming cost V 2 bases and J 0 bases, with 12 bases left between them. Germline assignment: CDR1 SGHTA and CDR2 FQGTGA. The CDR3 sequence is CASSLRSGASTDTQYF. CDR3 DNA: TGTGCCAGCAGCTTACGAAGCGGAGCTAGCACAGATACGCAGTATTTT.

With respect to this clone: This likely traces to a read error, being one base from a far larger clone. The chain carries TRBV28 and TRBJ1-1; D unclear. The CDR3 extends over 11 amino acids. Germline CDR1 MDHEN, CDR2 SYDVKM. Trimming removed 5 bases at V and 6 bases at J, with 7 bases between. CDR3 nucleotides: TGTGCCAGCAGTACTTACGCTGAAGCTTTCTTT. Its protein is CASSTYAEAFF.

This chain connects TRBV5-6 to TRBJ2-5; weak D call: TRBD1 (6 bases). The CDR3 sequence is 14 residues long. Trimming took 4 bases from V and 2 from J, leaving 12 bases between them. CDR1 and CDR2 (germline): SGHDT, YYEEEE. CDR3 nucleotides: TGTGCCAGCAGCCCAGGACAGAAACAAGAGACCCAGTACTTC. Its translation: CASSPGQKQETQYF.

Comment on this clone: Since a far larger clone is one base different, this is likely a read error. The sample holds other DNA sequences that translate to the same CDR3. The chain links TRBV7-8 to TRBJ1-3, with D unclear. This CDR3 has 14 residues. Germline V lookup: CDR1 SGHVS, CDR2 FQNEAQ. V was cut by 2 bases and J by 0 bases, with 5 bases left in between. CDR3 sequence (DNA): TGTGCCAGCAGCTTATCTGTCTCTGGAAACACCATATATTTT. Its protein is CASSLSVSGNTIYF.

The rearrangement links TRBV6-1 to TRBJ2-3; D call uncertain. Germline V CDR1 and CDR2: MNHNS, SASEGT. V lost 6 bases, J lost 3 bases, and 7 bases lay in between. The CDR3 has 12 residues. DNA for the CDR3: TGTGCCAGCAGCCGTCCGACAGATACGCAGTATTTT. Residues: CASSRPTDTQYF.

The rearrangement joins TRBV9 to TRBJ2-1; 10 nucleotides line up with TRBD2. This CDR3 comprises 16 residues. CDR1 and CDR2 (germline): SGDLS, YYNGEE. J lost 1 base, V lost 3 bases, and 4 bases had no gene match. The CDR3 sequence is CASSGLSGGSYNEQFF. The CDR3 DNA follows: TGTGCCAGCAGCGGACTTAGCGGGGGGTCCTACAATGAGCAGTTCTTC.

Points on this clone: A far bigger clonotype differs at one base, so this is likely a read error. The chain is built from TRBV28 and TRBJ1-2; D unresolved. There are 12 residues in the CDR3. V lost 9 bases and J lost 4, with 12 bases in between. CDR1 and CDR2 from the germline V gene are MDHEN and SYDVKM. The CDR3 nucleotides are TGTGCCAGTCAGTGGGCGGTCTATGGCTACACCTTC. This encodes CASQWAVYGYTF.

To note about this clone: A read error is likely here: a far larger clone is one base away. Other DNA sequences from this sample encode an identical CDR3 as well. The V gene is TRBV29-1, the J gene TRBJ1-2; 9 bases align to TRBD1. The germline V gene encodes CDR1 SQVTM and CDR2 ANQGSEA. This CDR3 has 14 amino acids. The junction had 8 bases not matched to a gene; V was cut back by 6 bases and J by 3 bases. The CDR3 reads CSVTTGGLDYGYTF. Here the CDR3 DNA reads TGCAGCGTGACCACAGGGGGCCTTGACTATGGCTACACCTTC.

In the case of this clone: A much larger clonotype is one base distant, so this may be a read error. The chain links TRBV6-1 to TRBJ1-3; the D is unclear. From germline, CDR1 is MNHNS and CDR2 SASEGT. The CDR3 contains 15 residues. The V gene lost 1 base and the J gene lost 6 bases, with 13 bases spanning the gap. In DNA, the CDR3 is TGTGCCAGCAGTGAAGAGGAGGTCGGAGTAAACACCATATATTTT. As protein: CASSEEEVGVNTIYF.

The chain couples TRBV28 to TRBJ1-2; D not resolved. Germline CDR1 is MDHEN and CDR2 is SYDVKM. V dropped 10 bases and J dropped 12 bases, with 24 bases sitting between them. CDR3 size: 13 residues. CDR3 protein: CATEDGSLGSDTF. The CDR3 DNA sequence: TGTGCCACCGAGGACGGATCCCTAGGCTCGGACACCTTC.

Details on this clone: A far more abundant clone sits one base away, making this likely a read error. Because the CDR3 is missing its conserved closing phenylalanine or tryptophan, this is likely a read error. Other DNA sequences in the same sample also yield this CDR3. The chain carries TRBV13 and TRBJ2-7; D not certain. Germline V lookup: CDR1 PRHDT, CDR2 FYEKMQ (reference sequence). The CDR3 length is 13 residues. Trimming stripped 2 bases from V and 3 bases from J, with 8 bases between. CDR3 nucleotides: TGTGCCAGCAGCTTATCAACAGACTACGAGCAGTACTTA. This gives the protein CASSLSTDYEQYL.

The chain has TRBV28 and TRBJ1-2, with 9 nucleotides matching TRBD1. Germline-derived CDR1 and CDR2 are MDHEN and SYDVKM. The CDR3 runs to 15 residues. With 2 bases clipped from V and 5 bases from J, the junction kept 6 bases outside the gene matches. CDR3 region: CASSLQTGGFYGYTF. As DNA, the CDR3 is TGTGCCAGCAGTTTACAGACAGGGGGTTTTTATGGCTACACCTTC.

This chain joins TRBV21-1 and TRBJ1-1. TRBV21-1 is listed as a pseudogene. The CDR3 sequence is 16 residues long. CDR3 sequence (DNA): TGTGCCAGCAGCAAAGTCGGGTCACCCATGAACACTGAAGCTTTCTTT. Protein sequence: CASSKVGSPMNTEAFF.

On this clone: One base separates it from a far larger clone, so it is likely a read error. V gene TRBV30 combines with J gene TRBJ2-1; 7 bases map to TRBD2. Germline V gives CDR1 GTSNPN, CDR2 SVGIG (reference sequence). The CDR3 is 17 residues long. V was pared by 1 base and J by 0 bases, with 9 bases of the junction left unmatched. CDR3 DNA sequence: TGTGCCTGGAGTGGGGGACCAGCGGGAAACTCCTACAATGAGCAGTTCTTC. Translated, it gives CAWSGGPAGNSYNEQFF.